The T cell receptor beta chain under discussion was sequenced for a study of OX40 agonist ivuxolimab in advanced cancers. Study in general: It was permissible to have had prior anti-PD-1, anti-PD-L1 or anti-CTLA-4 therapy, and less than 45% had some.

The CDR3 spans 18 residues. V trimming: 0 bases; J trimming: 4 bases; junction bases outside the gene matches: 13. The germline V gene has CDR1 MGHRA and CDR2 YSYEKL. Sequencing was performed with immunoSEQ multiplex PCR; in TCRdb, only in-frame clones are kept and a portion is missing. This sample has 52,000 or so clones, with approximately 86% found just once. Material: CD4+ or CD8+ T cells sorted from blood, obtained in a trial of the OX40 agonist ivuxolimab. V and J are TRBV4-1 and TRBJ2-5; 8 nucleotides align to TRBD2. This TCR came from an adult with an advanced solid tumor such as melanoma, head and neck, liver or kidney cancer. CDR3 bases: TGCGCCAGCAGCCAAGAGGGGGTATGGAAGCGGGAGTTAGAGACCCAGTACTTC. Translated: CASSQEGVWKRELETQYF.